The text below deals with one TCR beta chain. Its antigen remains unidentified. Naive CD8+ T lymphocytes were specified as CD45RO-CCR7+CD27+CD95-. This CDR3 has 13 amino acids. Germline-derived CDR1 and CDR2 are SGHNT and YYREEE (reference sequence). The sample comes from a study of CXCR3-negative and CXCR3-positive naive CD8 T cells. Study-wide results and limits: When CXCR3-positive naive cells were set against CXCR3-negative naive cells, the former had more hydrophobic TRB CDR3s.

Researchers prepared the TRB cDNA libraries using 5' RACE with UMI labels. TCRdb reprocessed the 5' RACE reads, with one entry per CDR3 protein and no DNA. Its listing shows over 8,000 distinct CDR3 sequences. Sequenced sample: naive CXCR3- CD8+ T cells from blood. Subset reported: CD45RO-CCR7+CD27+CD95- naive CD8+ T cells lacking CXCR3 (TNR3-). The sequence was obtained from a human donor in good health. Some clones in this sample may be carry-over from other donors' samples. This chain links TRBV5-4 with TRBJ2-7; TCRdb calls TRBD1, which cannot be checked without DNA. The CDR3 is CASRDRGHYEQYF.